These 3 T cell receptor beta chains were all obtained from the same sample, sequenced in a study of spatial heterogeneity in lung cancer. General study results and limits: In tumors, expanded intratumoral alpha and beta TCR counts tracked mutation counts.

TCRdb recomputed calls from the 5' RACE reads with MiXCR, one row per CDR3 protein. This sample has 25,000 to 30,000 distinct CDR3 sequences, with approximately 6.9% found just once. Their target antigens are unknown. Time point described: sample taken at primary tumor resection. Here the sequenced sample was lung tumor tissue, taken at surgery. The source of these receptors is a male donor with early-stage non-small cell lung cancer.

This clonotype has a single count. With a much larger clone just one base away, this may be a read error. The chain joins TRBV18 to TRBJ2-7; TRBD2 might be the D (5 bases). CDR1 is KGHSH, CDR2 LQKENI, per germline. The CDR3 is made up of 14 amino acids. The CDR3 nucleotides read TGTGCCAGCTCACCCGGTTCCCGGGGTTACGAGCTGTACTTC. Amino acid sequence: CASSPGSRGYELYF.

This clonotype was found a few times. This rearrangement joins TRBV5-1 to TRBJ2-1; TRBD1 might be the D (6 bases). Trimming took 4 bases from V and 4 from J, leaving 9 bases between them. This CDR3 contains 13 residues. CDR1 is SGHRS and CDR2 is YFSETQ in the germline V gene. DNA of the CDR3: TGCGCCAGCAGCCAGGACAGTTACAATGAGCAGTTCTTC. Residues: CASSQDSYNEQFF.

This clonotype was seen repeatedly, ten times or more. The J gene is TRBJ1-3, the V gene TRBV10-3; D unresolved. The CDR3 has 12 residues. The germline CDR1 and CDR2 sequences are ENHRY and SYGVKD. The V gene lost 10 bases and the J gene lost 0 bases, with 7 bases spanning the gap. The CDR3 protein is CATESSGNTIYF. The DNA of the CDR3 is TGTGCCACCGAAAGCTCTGGAAACACCATATATTTT.